One T cell receptor (beta chain) is described in this entry. This entry belongs to a study of radiation and T cells in renal cell carcinoma. Losses at the gene ends were 9 bases for V and 4 bases for J; bases not matched to a gene: 11. Germline CDR1 and CDR2: LNHNV and YYDKDF (reference sequence). This CDR3 is 14 amino acids long. Libraries were prepared by immunoSEQ multiplex PCR; TCRdb keeps only in-frame clonotypes and omits some of them. The repertoire holds some 81,000 clones, with about 88% as singletons. Regarding time point: blood 4 weeks post-SBRT, at nephrectomy. Described treatment: 15 Gy SBRT to primary tumor, nephrectomy 4 weeks later.

V is TRBV15 and J is TRBJ1-2; 7 nucleotides match TRBD1. Sample: blood, taken from a patient whose treatment included radiotherapy and nephrectomy. This receptor was identified in a woman aged 70-85 years with renal cell carcinoma. The CDR3 reads CATGQERKSYGYTF. Written as DNA, the CDR3 is TGTGCCACAGGACAGGAAAGAAAGAGCTATGGCTACACCTTC.